This T cell receptor (beta chain) was profiled in a study of cytomegalovirus exposure and HLA in healthy donors. Overall study results and limits: Analysis was performed later, and it showed HLA-associated TCR beta chains to be more clonally expanded than equally common others.

PCR primers comprised 60 Vbeta and 13 Jbeta primers. Using immunoSEQ multiplex PCR, the repertoire was profiled, and TCRdb retains in-frame clones only, with some absent. The sample contains more than 150,000 clones, 84% of which appear only once. Note on this clone: Its antigen remains unidentified. One end of the junction fails to match germline, which may point to a read error.

The CDR3 is 13 amino acids. Germline V gene lookup returns CDR1 SEHNR and CDR2 FQNEAQ (reference sequence). The chain is built from TRBV7-9 and TRBJ1-5, with a weak D call TRBD1 (5 bases). The specimen sequenced was PBMCs. This receptor was taken from a woman between 45 and 60 years old in good health and CMV-seropositive. The CDR3 loop reads CSSSYRGDQPQHF. CDR3 nucleotide sequence: TGTTCCAGCAGCTACCGGGGGGACCAGCCCCAGCATTTT.